This T cell receptor beta chain is drawn from a study of shared clonotypes between healthy human individuals. As for the study in general: Donors consisted of two women and a few men between 18 and 49.

The CDR3 sequence is 15 residues long. V lost 6 bases to trimming and J lost 2 bases; unmatched junction nucleotides: 8. The V gene's germline CDR1 is MNHEY and CDR2 SVGAGI. On this clone itself: As yet, its antigen is unknown.

Broader study findings: Blood alone was sampled, and tissue repertoires likely differ. Approximately 5% was the fraction of naive CD4 clonotypes found shared across a few donors.

Using immunoSEQ multiplex PCR, the repertoire was profiled, and TCRdb retains in-frame clones only, with some absent. Of some 2,000,000 clones in the sample, roughly 95% were seen once. Sequencing input: naive CD4+ T cells sorted from blood. As for subset: CD45RA+ positively selected. The chain has TRBV6-5 and TRBJ1-2, with 8 bases identical to TRBD1. The clonotype comes from a man between 18 and 29 years old in good health. CDR3 nucleotide sequence: TGTGCCAGCAGCTCCCGTACAGGGGGGAACTATGGCTACACCTTC. Its protein is CASSSRTGGNYGYTF.